This TCR beta chain was retrieved from a study of regulatory T cells in long-lasting Graves disease. Overall study findings and caveats: Among persistent patients, a larger number of public clonotypes were shared (about 3,000) than among newly diagnosed patients (about 970). Persistent disease exhibited a predilection for TRBV28, TRBJ1-2 and TRBJ2-5.

Time point reported: persistent/refractory GD, antithyroid drugs over 5 years with positive TRAb. With RNA extracted from PBMCs as input, the TCR library was made. This clonotype came up a few times. Its matching antigen is unknown. The CDR3 extends over 12 amino acids. Germline V gives CDR1 SQVTM, CDR2 ANQGSEA. V shed 6 bases, J shed 5 bases, and the junction held 3 bases outside the gene matches. Construction of TCR beta libraries relied on iRepertoire HTBI primers and on Arm-PCR targeting CDR3 regions. TCRdb re-analysed the multiplex PCR reads in MiXCR, keeping a single row per CDR3 protein. The sample shows some 440,000 distinct CDR3 sequences, around 21% of them seen only once.

Sample: peripheral blood mononuclear cells (PBMCs), taken when the disease was refractory, from a patient treated with antithyroid drugs. The V call is TRBV29-1, the J call TRBJ1-5, with TRBD1 identical over 8 bases. This receptor was identified in a female donor with Graves disease. The CDR3 DNA follows: TGCAGCGTCGAGACAGGGGATCAGCCCCAGCATTTT. This gives the protein CSVETGDQPQHF.